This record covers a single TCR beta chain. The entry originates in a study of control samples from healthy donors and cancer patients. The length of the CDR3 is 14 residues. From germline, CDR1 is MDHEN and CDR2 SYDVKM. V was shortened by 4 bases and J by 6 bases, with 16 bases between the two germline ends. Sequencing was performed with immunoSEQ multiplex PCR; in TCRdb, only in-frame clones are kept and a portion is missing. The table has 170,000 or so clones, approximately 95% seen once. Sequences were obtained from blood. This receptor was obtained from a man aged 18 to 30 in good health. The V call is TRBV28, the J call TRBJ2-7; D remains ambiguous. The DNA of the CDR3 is TGTGCCAGCAGTTCACTCCACAGTGGGTCCGAGCAGTACTTC. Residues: CASSSLHSGSEQYF. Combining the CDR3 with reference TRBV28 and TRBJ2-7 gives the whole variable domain DVKVTQSSRYLVKRTGEKVFLECVQDMDHENMFWYRQDPGLGLRLIYFSYDVKMKEKGDIPEGYSVSREKKERFSLILESASTNQTSMYLCASSSLHSGSEQYFGPGTRLTVT.